Listed below are T cell receptor beta chains from one sample, sequenced in a study of PD-1 and CTLA-4 blockade in melanoma. Only in-frame clones appear in the TCRdb table, and some are missing; sequencing was by immunoSEQ multiplex PCR. The data hold 9,500 to 13,000 clones, with about four fifths observed a single time. This material consisted of CD8+ T cells from peripheral blood, taken from a patient given anti-PD-1 treatment. These receptors were obtained from a human donor with melanoma. Both conserved end residues are part of each CDR3. A D gene is named only where the DNA matches it firmly. Size is stated for part of the rows, as once, few or many counts, or as a class when the clone is expanded.

V gene	J gene	D gene	clone size	CDR3 protein	CDR3 DNA
TRBV12-3/TRBV12-4	TRBJ2-1	-	-	CASSLGPSSEQFF	TGTGCCAGCAGTTTAGGGCCTTCTAGTGAGCAGTTCTTC
TRBV7-6	TRBJ2-5	-	-	CASSRDRREETQYF	TGTGCCAGCAGCCGGGACAGACGGGAGGAGACCCAGTACTTC
TRBV28	TRBJ1-5	-	-	CASSLYAGNSNQPQHF	TGTGCCAGCAGTTTATACGCGGGGAATAGCAATCAGCCCCAGCATTTT
TRBV27	TRBJ1-1	-	-	CASSSLLNLNTEAFF	TGTGCCAGCAGCAGCCTCCTTAATTTGAACACTGAAGCTTTCTTT
TRBV24-1	TRBJ1-1	-	-	CATRGEGLATEAFF	TGTGCCACCAGGGGAGAGGGGTTAGCAACTGAAGCTTTCTTT
TRBV5-1	TRBJ2-1	-	-	CASRRAEGNEQFF	TGCGCCAGCAGGCGCGCCGAAGGGAATGAGCAGTTCTTC
TRBV9	TRBJ2-2	-	-	CASSPILTGELFF	TGTGCCAGCAGCCCAATACTCACCGGGGAGCTGTTTTTT
TRBV19	TRBJ1-1	-	few	CASSLGVYAEAFF	TGTGCCAGTAGCCTGGGGGTTTACGCTGAAGCTTTCTTT
TRBV7-6	TRBJ1-6	TRBD1	-	CASSDRQGVNSPLHF	TGTGCCAGCAGTGACAGACAGGGTGTCAATTCACCCCTCCACTTT
TRBV6-5	TRBJ1-5	-	-	CASSYREGQPQHF	TGTGCCAGCAGTTACAGGGAAGGTCAGCCCCAGCATTTT
TRBV4-3	TRBJ2-3	TRBD1	-	CASSRFPGTESTDTQYF	TGCGCCAGCAGCCGCTTCCCCGGGACAGAAAGCACAGATACGCAGTATTTT
TRBV7-6	TRBJ2-3	TRBD2	-	CASSLALRLAGDSTTDTQYF	TGTGCCAGCAGCTTAGCGCTAAGACTAGCGGGAGACTCTACTACAGATACGCAGTATTTT
TRBV11-3	TRBJ2-7	-	-	CASSDRDSPIGEQYF	TGTGCCAGCAGCGACCGGGACTCCCCCATCGGCGAGCAGTACTTC
TRBV5-6	TRBJ2-1	-	-	CASSLGFYNEQFF	TGTGCCAGCAGCTTGGGATTCTACAATGAGCAGTTCTTC
TRBV6-2/TRBV6-3	TRBJ2-1	TRBD2	few	CASSRQRGEQFF	TGTGCCAGCAGTCGCCAGCGGGGGGAGCAGTTCTTC
TRBV4-1	TRBJ2-5	TRBD2	-	CASSQSGLADQETQYF	TGCGCCAGCAGCCAATCGGGACTAGCGGACCAAGAGACCCAGTACTTC
TRBV4-1	TRBJ1-3	-	-	CASSQIPGPRNTIYF	TGCGCCAGCAGCCAGATACCGGGACCCCGAAACACCATATATTTT
TRBV24-1	TRBJ2-5	TRBD2	few	CATSAGGGLAGGKTQYF	TGTGCCACCAGTGCTGGGGGCGGACTAGCGGGAGGAAAGACCCAGTACTTC
TRBV15	TRBJ1-4	TRBD1	medium-sized	CATSRGQGEEKLFF	TGTGCCACCAGCAGAGGTCAGGGGGAGGAAAAACTGTTTTTT
TRBV12-3/TRBV12-4	TRBJ1-4	-	-	CASSLRWEKLFF	TGTGCCAGCAGTTTAAGATGGGAAAAACTGTTTTTT
TRBV29-1	TRBJ2-7	TRBD1	-	CSAKGTGERGQYF	TGCAGCGCGAAGGGGACAGGGGAGAGGGGGCAGTACTTC
TRBV2	TRBJ1-5	-	hyperexpanded	CASSLLREPQHF	TGTGCCAGCAGCCTCCTAAGGGAGCCCCAGCATTTT
TRBV6-4	TRBJ2-2	-	once	CASSDSTAGNTGELFF	TGTGCCAGCAGTGACTCGACAGCGGGGAACACCGGGGAGCTGTTTTTT
TRBV10-3	TRBJ1-1	-	-	CAISLGSVQSEAFF	TGTGCCATCAGTTTGGGCAGCGTCCAATCCGAAGCTTTCTTT
TRBV4-1	TRBJ2-1	TRBD1	few	CASSQTGAEQFF	TGCGCCAGCAGCCAGACAGGGGCTGAGCAGTTCTTC
TRBV19	TRBJ2-3	-	-	CASSAGYSGPPFGDTQYF	TGTGCCAGTAGTGCAGGTTACAGCGGCCCCCCTTTCGGCGATACGCAGTATTTT